The 19 T cell receptor beta chains below come from one sample, sequenced in a study of cytomegalovirus exposure and HLA in healthy donors. The PCR contained 60 Vbeta and 13 Jbeta primers. Method: immunoSEQ multiplex PCR; TCRdb's copy keeps in-frame clones and lacks some. The table includes about 100,000 clones, roughly 73% detected once. Material for sequencing was PBMCs. Receptors were obtained from a man aged 45-65 years in good health and CMV-seropositive.

This chain joins TRBV27 and TRBJ1-2; D may be TRBD1 (5 bases). V gave up 0 bases and J gave up 4 bases, with 18 bases separating them. The length of the CDR3 is 17 residues. The germline V gene has CDR1 MNHEY and CDR2 SMNVEV (reference sequence). The CDR3 nucleotides read TGTGCCAGCAGTTTATCCGGGCGCCAAGGGGATAGCTATGGCTACACCTTC. Translation: CASSLSGRQGDSYGYTF.

The CDR3 here is CASSYSGGDTEAFF. For the CDR3, the DNA is TGTGCCAGCAGTTACTCGGGGGGGGACACTGAAGCTTTCTTT. The rearrangement links TRBV6-5 to TRBJ1-1; D possibly corresponds to TRBD1 (5 bases). The V gene's germline CDR1 is MNHEY and CDR2 SVGAGI. The CDR3 totals 14 residues. Trimming took off 0 bases at V and 3 bases at J, with 8 bases between the two ends.

This chain links TRBV2 with TRBJ1-6; D not certain. This CDR3 comprises 13 residues. Per germline, CDR1 SNHLY and CDR2 FYNNEI. V gave up 7 bases and J gave up 6 bases, with 10 bases separating them. CDR3 DNA sequence: TGTGCCAGCAAGTCGACGGGTAATTCACCCCTCCACTTT. It yields the protein CASKSTGNSPLHF.

This clone was recorded a few times. J is TRBJ2-7 and V is TRBV5-1; weak D call: TRBD1 (7 bases). The germline V and J ends were trimmed by 5 bases and 0 bases, with 12 bases remaining between them. The germline V gene has CDR1 SGHRS and CDR2 YFSETQ. CDR3 length: 14 amino acids. The CDR3 spells CASREGASSYEQYF. In DNA form, the CDR3 reads TGCGCCAGCAGGGAGGGGGCGAGCTCCTACGAGCAGTACTTC.

The V gene is TRBV6-6, the J gene TRBJ1-1; weak D call: TRBD1 (5 bases). Trimming stripped 8 bases from V and 0 bases from J, with 10 bases between. The CDR3 is 13 amino acids. Germline-derived CDR1 and CDR2 are MNHNY and SVGAGI (reference sequence). CDR3 sequence (DNA): TGTGCCAGCGTCCCAGGGATGAACACTGAAGCTTTCTTT. Encoded protein: CASVPGMNTEAFF.

The CDR3 loop reads CASSDRTGKTEAFF. The CDR3 bases are TGTGCCAGCAGTGACCGGACAGGGAAGACTGAAGCTTTCTTT. The chain combines TRBV2 with TRBJ1-1, with 8 bases that match TRBD1. This CDR3 is built from 14 residues. Germline CDR1 is SNHLY and CDR2 is FYNNEI. With V trimmed by 3 bases and J by 5 bases, 5 bases remained unmatched.

This chain connects TRBV5-5 to TRBJ2-7, with D possibly matching TRBD1 (5 bases). V dropped 2 bases and J dropped 6 bases, with 15 bases sitting between them. CDR1 and CDR2 from the germline V gene are SGHKS and YYEKEE (reference sequence). This CDR3 has 14 residues. The CDR3 bases are TGTGCCAGCAGCTTAGACAGCCGAAGGGTCGAGCAGTACTTC. The encoded protein is CASSLDSRRVEQYF.

This rearrangement joins TRBV30 to TRBJ2-1; possibly TRBD2 for D (5 bases). Germline V gives CDR1 GTSNPN, CDR2 SVGIG (reference sequence). CDR3 length: 12 amino acids. Between the trimmed V and J ends, which lost 1 base and 13 bases, there was a span of 14 bases. Here the CDR3 DNA reads TGTGCCTGGAGTGAAGAGAGGGTCTTACAGTTCTTC. Translation gives CAWSEERVLQFF.

The chain links TRBV19 to TRBJ1-5; perhaps TRBD1 as D (6 bases). Between the trimmed V and J ends, which lost 11 bases and 6 bases, there was a span of 17 bases. Germline V gives CDR1 LNHDA, CDR2 SQIVND (reference sequence). This CDR3 contains 13 residues. In DNA form, the CDR3 reads TGTGCCTCAAAGGGGGTACAGAGTCAGCCCCAGCATTTT. The encoded protein is CASKGVQSQPQHF. The variable domain in full, with the rest retrieved from reference TRBV19 and TRBJ1-5, is DGGITQSPKYLFRKEGQNVTLSCEQNLNHDAMYWYRQDPGQGLRLIYYSQIVNDFQKGDIAEGYSVSREKKESFPLTVTSAQKNPTAFYLCASKGVQSQPQHFGDGTRLSIL.

The chain recombines TRBV19 with TRBJ1-2, with D perhaps matching TRBD1 (5 bases). V dropped 5 bases and J dropped 8 bases, with 15 bases sitting between them. CDR1 and CDR2 (germline): LNHDA, SQIVND (reference sequence). The CDR3 has 13 amino acids. Here the CDR3 DNA reads TGTGCCAGTAGTGTTCGGCGGGGGGACGGCTACACCTTC. Translating gives CASSVRRGDGYTF.

This clone was found a few times. The chain links TRBV5-8 to TRBJ2-5; unclear D gene. The CDR3 spans 11 residues. Germline CDR1 SGHTS, CDR2 YDEGEE. V dropped 2 bases and J dropped 5 bases, with 4 bases sitting between them. In nucleotides, the CDR3 is TGTGCCAGCAGCTTCTACGAGACCCAGTACTTC. Its translation: CASSFYETQYF.

V and J are TRBV29-1 and TRBJ1-1, with a tentative D call TRBD1 (6 bases). CDR3 length: 14 residues. CDR1 is SQVTM and CDR2 is ANQGSEA in the germline V gene. Trimming removed 7 bases from V and 7 bases from J, with 22 bases in between. The CDR3 loop is CSASIEQGWVEAFF. CDR3 bases: TGCAGCGCATCCATAGAACAGGGCTGGGTTGAAGCTTTCTTT.

This clone was recorded only once. This chain uses TRBV6-1 with TRBJ1-2; tentatively, D is TRBD1 (5 bases). The CDR3 length is 14 residues. Per germline, CDR1 MNHNS and CDR2 SASEGT. The germline V and J ends were trimmed by 4 bases and 1 base, with 10 bases remaining between them. CDR3 DNA: TGTGCCAGCAGTGGCGTGACAGTTAACTATGGCTACACCTTC. This codes for CASSGVTVNYGYTF.

This chain links TRBV4-3 with TRBJ2-3; TRBD2 aligns across 7 bases. Per the germline V gene, CDR1 is LGHNA and CDR2 is YSLEER. The trim removed 2 bases at V and 4 bases at J, leaving 9 bases unmatched. There are 16 residues in the CDR3. CDR3 amino acids: CASSQNAGDLADTQYF. CDR3 in DNA: TGCGCCAGCAGCCAAAATGCGGGGGATTTGGCAGATACGCAGTATTTT.

V usage is TRBV6-6 and J usage is TRBJ2-7; TRBD1 aligns across 8 bases. This CDR3 region has 14 residues. The germline gives CDR1 MNHNY, CDR2 SVGAGI (reference sequence). The J segment lost 2 bases and the V segment lost 7 bases, leaving 7 bases of the junction unmatched. The CDR3 DNA is TGTGCCAGCAAATTAGGACAGGGCACCTACGAGCAGTACTTC. It specifies CASKLGQGTYEQYF.

The chain employs TRBV5-6 and TRBJ1-2; TRBD1 matches at 9 bases. This CDR3 contains 14 residues. V shed 4 bases, J shed 4 bases, and the junction held 5 bases outside the gene matches. Germline CDR1 is SGHDT and CDR2 is YYEEEE. The CDR3 loop reads CASSADRGSYGYTF. The DNA for the CDR3 is TGTGCCAGCAGCGCGGACAGGGGAAGCTATGGCTACACCTTC.

The chain carries TRBV5-1 and TRBJ1-2; 8 bases map to TRBD1. The J segment lost 6 bases and the V segment lost 9 bases, leaving 4 bases of the junction unmatched. CDR3 size: 11 residues. Germline V gene lookup returns CDR1 SGHRS and CDR2 YFSETQ. The CDR3 protein is CAIMDRDGYTF. CDR3 nucleotides: TGCGCCATCATGGACAGGGATGGCTACACCTTC.

The V and J genes are TRBV7-9 and TRBJ1-6; D might be TRBD1 (5 bases). V lost 6 bases, J lost 9 bases, and 15 bases lay in between. In germline, CDR1 is SEHNR, CDR2 FQNEAQ (reference sequence). The CDR3 consists of 14 residues. The DNA for the CDR3 is TGTGCCAGCAGTCTAGAAAGACAGAGTTCACCCCTCCACTTT. It translates to CASSLERQSSPLHF.

V is TRBV6-4 and J is TRBJ2-5, with 8 bases lining up with TRBD2. This CDR3 spans 16 amino acids. The ends lost 10 bases at V and 4 bases at J; junction bases unmatched: 17. Germline V gene sequence: CDR1 MRHNA, CDR2 SNTAGT. Here the CDR3 DNA reads TGTGCCAAATGGTCCTTGGGACTAGTTCCCCCAGAGACCCAGTACTTC. This translates into CAKWSLGLVPPETQYF.